These 5 T cell receptor beta chains were all obtained from the same sample, sequenced in a study of blood T cell repertoires in COVID-19. Profiled with immunoSEQ multiplex PCR; TCRdb holds only in-frame clones, not every one. This table holds 120,000 or so clones, more than 65% found once. The sequenced material came from peripheral blood. The receptors originated from a woman in her seventies with acute or convalescent COVID-19.

This chain joins TRBV18 and TRBJ2-2; D is possibly TRBD2 (5 bases). Germline V gives CDR1 KGHSH, CDR2 LQKENI. The germline V and J ends were trimmed by 3 bases and 1 base, with 12 bases remaining between them. This CDR3 region has 16 residues. The CDR3 DNA sequence: TGTGCCAGCTCACCCCGGAATAGCGAGAACACCGGGGAGCTGTTTTTT. It specifies CASSPRNSENTGELFF. Complete variable domain (other parts from reference TRBV18 and TRBJ2-2): NAGVMQNPRHLVRRRGQEARLRCSPMKGHSHVYWYRQLPEEGLKFMVYLQKENIIDESGMPKERFSAEFPKEGPSILRIQQVVRGDSAAYFCASSPRNSENTGELFFGEGSRLTVL.

Comments on this clone: This sample also contains other DNA sequences that code for the same CDR3. This chain uses TRBV3-1 (or the pseudogene TRBV3-2) with TRBJ2-2; D uncertain. The CDR3 is 12 residues long. Trimming cost V 3 bases and J 5 bases, with 4 bases left between them. Germline V CDR1 and CDR2: LGHDT, YNNKEL (reference sequence). The CDR3 region has the DNA TGTGCCAGCAGCCATTCAACCGGGGAGCTGTTTTTT. Its translation: CASSHSTGELFF.

The V gene is TRBV11-2, the J gene TRBJ1-4; the match to TRBD1 covers 8 bases. With 5 bases clipped from V and 8 bases from J, the junction kept 10 bases outside the gene matches. Germline lookup yields CDR1 SGHAT and CDR2 FQNNGV. The CDR3 runs to 15 residues. CDR3 sequence: CASSLTQGAREKLFF. The DNA for the CDR3 is TGTGCCAGCAGCCTTACGCAGGGGGCCAGGGAAAAACTGTTTTTT.

The J gene is TRBJ1-6, the V gene TRBV2; no clear D gene. This CDR3 is built from 15 residues. V lost 4 bases and J 4 bases, leaving 11 bases between the germline ends. CDR1 is SNHLY, CDR2 FYNNEI, per germline. The chain's CDR3 is CASSAGSGYNSPLHF. The CDR3 coding sequence is TGTGCCAGCAGTGCGGGATCGGGGTATAATTCACCCCTCCACTTT.

The chain has TRBV7-9 and TRBJ2-7, with D tentatively TRBD2 (5 bases). The CDR3 loop spans 12 amino acids. Germline V gene data show CDR1 as SEHNR and CDR2 as FQNEAQ (reference sequence). Deletions cut 2 bases from V and 8 bases from J, with 10 bases between. Written as DNA, the CDR3 is TGTGCCAGCAGCTTATCCGGGGAACAGCAGTACTTC. Protein: CASSLSGEQQYF.